This T cell receptor beta chain was captured by sequencing in a study of Tregs in tolerant kidney transplant recipients. Overall study findings and caveats: The small number of patients limits these findings pending further validation.

With respect to this clone: The antigen remains undetermined.

Assay: immunoSEQ multiplex PCR; the TCRdb copy retains only in-frame clones and omits some. This sample has around 85,000 clones, with approximately 90% found just once. CD4+CD25+CD127- Tregs, CD4+CD25- non-Tregs, CD4 and CD8 cells were sorted. Trimming cost V 7 bases and J 7 bases, with 14 bases left between them. The CDR3 runs 12 residues. In germline, CDR1 is SNHLY, CDR2 FYNNEI. The gene calls are TRBV2 and TRBJ2-7, with TRBD1 as a possible D gene (5 bases). The sequence was obtained from a human donor who received a combined kidney and bone marrow transplant. The starting material was Tregs from blood, obtained before the transplant. CDR3 in DNA: TGTGCCAGCAATCGACAGCTTCTGGAGCAGTACTTC. This translates into CASNRQLLEQYF. The full variable domain, completed using reference TRBV2 and TRBJ2-7, is EPEVTQTPSHQVTQMGQEVILRCVPISNHLYFYWYRQILGQKVEFLVSFYNNEISEKSEIFDDQFSVERPDGSNFTLKIRSTKLEDSAMYFCASNRQLLEQYFGPGTRLTVT.